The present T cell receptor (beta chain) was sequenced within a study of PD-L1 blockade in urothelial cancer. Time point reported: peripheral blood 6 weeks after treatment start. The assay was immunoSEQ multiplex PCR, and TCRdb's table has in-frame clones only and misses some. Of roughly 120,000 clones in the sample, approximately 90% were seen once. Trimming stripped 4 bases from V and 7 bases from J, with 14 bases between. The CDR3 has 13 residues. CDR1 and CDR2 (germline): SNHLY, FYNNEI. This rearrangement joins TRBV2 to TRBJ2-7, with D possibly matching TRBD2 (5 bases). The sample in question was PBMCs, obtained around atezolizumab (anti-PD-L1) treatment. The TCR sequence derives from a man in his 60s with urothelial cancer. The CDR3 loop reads CASSVSTTLEQYF. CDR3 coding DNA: TGTGCCAGCAGTGTATCGACTACCTTGGAGCAGTACTTC.